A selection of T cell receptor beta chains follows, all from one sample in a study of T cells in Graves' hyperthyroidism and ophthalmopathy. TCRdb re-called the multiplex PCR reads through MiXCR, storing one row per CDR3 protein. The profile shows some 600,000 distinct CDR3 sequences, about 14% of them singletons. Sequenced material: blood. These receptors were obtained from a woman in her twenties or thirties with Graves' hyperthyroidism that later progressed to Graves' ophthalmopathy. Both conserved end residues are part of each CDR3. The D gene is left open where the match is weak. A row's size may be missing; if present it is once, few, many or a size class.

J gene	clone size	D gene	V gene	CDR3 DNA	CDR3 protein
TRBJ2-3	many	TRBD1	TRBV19	TGTGCCAGTAGTATCGGCCAGGGGGACAGATACGCAGTTTTT	CASSIGQGDRYAVF
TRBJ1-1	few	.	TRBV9	TGTGCCAGCAGCGTGGAGGTGATGGGCTCTGAAGCTTTCTTT	CASSVEVMGSEAFF
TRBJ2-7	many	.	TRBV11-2	TGTGCCAGCAGAAAAGGGACCGTGCAGTACTTC	CASRKGTVQYF
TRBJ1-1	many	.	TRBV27	TGTGCCAGCAGTTTAAATCCGGCAGGGGTGAACACTGAAGCTTTCTTT	CASSLNPAGVNTEAFF
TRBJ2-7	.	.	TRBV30	TGTGCCTCTCGGATAGCCTACGAGCAGTACTTC	CASRIAYEQYF
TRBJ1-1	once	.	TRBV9	TGTGCCAGCAGCGCGACGGGTGAAGCTTTCTTT	CASSATGEAFF
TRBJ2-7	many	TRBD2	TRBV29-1	TGCAGCGTTGTGAGGCTAGCGGGAGCATACGAGCAGTACTTC	CSVVRLAGAYEQYF
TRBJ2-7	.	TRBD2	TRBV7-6	TGTGCCAGCAGCCCGATAGCGGGAGGGCCTTTCGAGCAGTACTTC	CASSPIAGGPFEQYF
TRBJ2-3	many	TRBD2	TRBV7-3	TGTGCCAGCAGCTCAGAACTAGCGGGGGCGACAGATACGCAGTATTTT	CASSSELAGATDTQYF
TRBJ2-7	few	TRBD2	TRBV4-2	TGTGCCAGCAGCCAAGATCTGTCTAGCGGGAGCTACGAGCAGTACTTC	CASSQDLSSGSYEQYF
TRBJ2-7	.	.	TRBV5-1	TGTGCCAGCAGTTCGGTGTACGGCGAGCAGTACTTC	CASSSVYGEQYF
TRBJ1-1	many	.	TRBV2	TGTGCCAGCCTAGGAGAGTGGAACACTGAAGCTTTCTTT	CASLGEWNTEAFF
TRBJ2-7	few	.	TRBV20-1	TGCAGTGCTATTACAGGGACTACCTACGAGCAGTACTTC	CSAITGTTYEQYF
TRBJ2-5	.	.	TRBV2	TGTGCCAGCAGGTTGAAGTGGGTTCAAGAGACCCAGTACTTC	CASRLKWVQETQYF
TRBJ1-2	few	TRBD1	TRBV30	TGTGCCGGACTAGAACAGGGGGCGACTGACTATGGCTACACCTTC	CAGLEQGATDYGYTF
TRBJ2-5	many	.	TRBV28	TGTGCCAGCAGTACCCACAGGGTCCAAGAGACCCAGTACTTC	CASSTHRVQETQYF
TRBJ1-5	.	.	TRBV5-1	TGCGCCAGCAGCTTATCAGGTGGAACTAATCAGCCCCAGCATTTT	CASSLSGGTNQPQHF
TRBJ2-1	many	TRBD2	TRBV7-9	TGTGCCAGCAGCTCTAGCGGGGATTACAATGAGCAGTTCTTC	CASSSSGDYNEQFF
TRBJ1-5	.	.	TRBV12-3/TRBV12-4	TGTGCCAGCACTCTCCGGGAGTACAATCAGCCCCAGCATTTT	CASTLREYNQPQHF
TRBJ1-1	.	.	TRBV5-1	TGCGCCAGCAGCTTGGGTGGGGCTAGGACTGAAGCTTTCTTT	CASSLGGARTEAFF
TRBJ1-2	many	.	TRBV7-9	TGTGCCAGCAGCCGCGAGGGCCGGATGAATGGCTACACCTTC	CASSREGRMNGYTF
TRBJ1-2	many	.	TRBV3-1	TGTGCCAGCAGCCAATACGGACCCAGTGGCTACACCTTC	CASSQYGPSGYTF
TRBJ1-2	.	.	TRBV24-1	TGTGCCACCAGTGGGGGTTCCAACTATGGCTACACCTTC	CATSGGSNYGYTF
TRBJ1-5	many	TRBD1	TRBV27	TGTGCCAGCAGTCGGACAGGGGGATATAGCAATCAGCCCCAGCATTTT	CASSRTGGYSNQPQHF
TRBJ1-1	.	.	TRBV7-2	TGTGCCAGCAGCCCACAGACACGCACAGGAGGGACTGAAGCTTTCTTT	CASSPQTRTGGTEAFF
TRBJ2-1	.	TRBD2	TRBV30	TGTGCCTGGGATACGACTAGCGGGAGGGCCGGCTCCTACAATGAGCAGTTCTTC	CAWDTTSGRAGSYNEQFF
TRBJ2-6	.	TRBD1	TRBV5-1	TGCGCCAGCAGCTTGACGGCCCCGACAGGGAGCTCTGGGGCCAACGTCCTGACTTTC	CASSLTAPTGSSGANVLTF
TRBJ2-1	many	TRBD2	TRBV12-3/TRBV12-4	TGTGCCAGCAGTCGCGGGGGACTAGCGGTCAATGAGCAGTTCTTC	CASSRGGLAVNEQFF
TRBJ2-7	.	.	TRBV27	TGTGCCAGCAGTTTGGGCCAGGGAACCCTTCCCTACGGGCAGTACTTC	CASSLGQGTLPYGQYF
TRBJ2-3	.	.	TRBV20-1	TGCAGTCCTAGTCGTGGGAGACGTGATACGCAGTATTTT	CSPSRGRRDTQYF
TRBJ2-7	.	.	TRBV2	TGTGCCAGCAATGCGGGATCAGCTAGCTCCTACGAGCAGTACTTC	CASNAGSASSYEQYF
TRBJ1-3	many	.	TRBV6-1	TGTGCCAGCAGTTCGGACAGACCTGGAAACACCATATATTTT	CASSSDRPGNTIYF
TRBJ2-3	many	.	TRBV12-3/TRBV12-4	TGTGCCAGCAGTGGAGCCCCCCCTCCACCCTTAGCGGCTAGCACAGATACGCAGTATTTT	CASSGAPPPPLAASTDTQYF
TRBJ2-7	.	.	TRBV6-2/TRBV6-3	TGTGCCAGCAACCGACAAGGGGGGTCCTACGAGCAGTACTTC	CASNRQGGSYEQYF
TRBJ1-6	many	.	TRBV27	TGTGCCAGCAGTCCGTTGACAGCCGCGGCTAATTCACCCCTCCACTTT	CASSPLTAAANSPLHF
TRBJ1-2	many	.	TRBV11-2	TGTGCCAGCAGCTTAGGAGCAGGCGATTATGGCTACACCTTC	CASSLGAGDYGYTF
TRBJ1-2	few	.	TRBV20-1	TGCGGTGCGGTTCCGGGAGCCAACTATGGCTACACCTTC	CGAVPGANYGYTF